These T cell receptor beta chains were read from a single sample in a study of identical twins. MiXCR, run by TCRdb on the 5' RACE reads, gives a single entry per CDR3 protein. The table includes some 560,000 distinct CDR3 sequences, around 9.6% detected once. The data were also submitted as part of a second study, on yellow fever vaccine responses in identical twins.

Sequencing was performed on PBMCs. These receptors were collected from a woman aged 18-35 years in good health. The CDR3 runs from the conserved cysteine through the conserved F or W. D genes are given only for firm matches. Some rows have no size entry. The others give once, few or many, or a class for an expanded clone.

size	V	D	J	DNA	CDR3
few	TRBV7-9	.	TRBJ2-5	TGTGCCAGCAGCTTAAATCATTTAGGGCAAGAGACCCAGTACTTC	CASSLNHLGQETQYF
.	TRBV29-1	TRBD1	TRBJ2-2	TGCAGCGTTGAAGATCCCGACAGGGGGGTCACCGGGGAGCTGTTTTTT	CSVEDPDRGVTGELFF
.	TRBV5-6	.	TRBJ2-3	TGTGCCAGCAGCTTGGCAGGGGCGGCTACGCAGTATTTT	CASSLAGAATQYF
few	TRBV6-1	TRBD2	TRBJ2-1	TGTGCCAGCAGTGAAACTAGCGGGATTTACGAGCAGTTCTTC	CASSETSGIYEQFF
many	TRBV6-2/TRBV6-3	TRBD2	TRBJ2-3	TGTGCCAGCAGCCCGAGACGACTAGCGGACACAGATACGCAGTATTTT	CASSPRRLADTDTQYF
few	TRBV7-8	.	TRBJ1-6	TGTGCCAGCAGCTTAGAGGGGGGGTTTTATAATTCACCCCTCCACTTT	CASSLEGGFYNSPLHF
few	TRBV4-2	TRBD2	TRBJ2-2	TGTGCCAGCAGCCAAGAATCAGGACTAGCGGGTATGGTTAGCGGGGAGCTGTTTTTT	CASSQESGLAGMVSGELFF
.	TRBV27	.	TRBJ2-3	TGTGCCAGCGCGTCCCCCACAGATACGCAGTATTTT	CASASPTDTQYF
.	TRBV7-9	.	TRBJ1-3	TGTGCCAGCAGCTTAGAACCGTTGCACACCATATATTTT	CASSLEPLHTIYF
few	TRBV7-9	TRBD1	TRBJ2-7	TGTGCCAGCAGCGACTACCAGACAGGGTCCTACGAGCAGTACTTC	CASSDYQTGSYEQYF
.	TRBV7-3	TRBD2	TRBJ2-1	TGTGCCAGCAGCACAAGCGGGGGGGCGTCCAATGAGCAGTTCTTC	CASSTSGGASNEQFF
.	TRBV4-1	.	TRBJ1-1	TGCGCCAGCAGCCAAGAATCAGCCCTGAGTGAAGCTTTCTTT	CASSQESALSEAFF
few	TRBV5-6	.	TRBJ2-7	TGTGCCAGCAGCTCTCCCAGGGGCTCCTACGAGCAGTACTTC	CASSSPRGSYEQYF
few	TRBV25-1	.	TRBJ2-7	TGTGCCAGCAGTGTTGGGGGAGTCGGCGAGCAGTACTTC	CASSVGGVGEQYF
few	TRBV27	.	TRBJ2-2	TGTGCCAGCAGTTTACGCGAAGAACCCGGGGAGCTGTTTTTT	CASSLREEPGELFF
many	TRBV5-1	TRBD2	TRBJ2-7	TGCGCCAGCAGCAAGGGACTAGCGGGAGTGGCTTTTTCCTACGAGCAGTACTTC	CASSKGLAGVAFSYEQYF
.	TRBV2	TRBD1	TRBJ2-1	TGTGCCAGCAGTGTCTCGGGACAGGGGGCCTATGAGCAGTTCTTC	CASSVSGQGAYEQFF
many	TRBV5-1	.	TRBJ1-1	TGCGCCAGCAGCCCTGCCTTAGACACCAACACTGAAGCTTTCTTT	CASSPALDTNTEAFF
few	TRBV4-3	.	TRBJ2-7	TGCGCCAGCAGCCACGGGGTCGGCGGGGAGCAGTACTTC	CASSHGVGGEQYF
.	TRBV20-1	.	TRBJ2-3	TGCAGTGTCCCCCCGAGACTACGGAGCACAGATACGCAGTATTTT	CSVPPRLRSTDTQYF
.	TRBV7-2	TRBD1	TRBJ2-7	TGTGCCAGCAGCTTAGCGACAGGGGGTGGTTACGAGCAGTACTTC	CASSLATGGGYEQYF
.	TRBV30	.	TRBJ2-7	TGTGCCTGGAGAGGTTTGGGGTCGGTGAGCTACGAGCAGTACTTC	CAWRGLGSVSYEQYF
many	TRBV29-1	.	TRBJ2-5	TGCAGCGTTGTAGTAGGGGTCGAGACCCAGTACTTC	CSVVVGVETQYF
few	TRBV15	.	TRBJ2-5	TGTGCCACCAGCAGGGCTGTGGGGCGAGAGACCCAGTACTTC	CATSRAVGRETQYF
many	TRBV12-3/TRBV12-4	.	TRBJ2-3	TGTGCCAGCAGTTCCCCGGGGGGCCCTCTCTCCACAGATACGCAGTATTTT	CASSSPGGPLSTDTQYF
many	TRBV28	TRBD2	TRBJ2-4	TGTGCCAGCAAAGCTCCTGGGACTAACAACATTCAGTACTTC	CASKAPGTNNIQYF
.	TRBV7-2	TRBD1	TRBJ2-5	TGTGCCAGCAGCGAGCGGACAGGGTTAGGGGAGACCCAGTACTTC	CASSERTGLGETQYF
many	TRBV5-1	.	TRBJ2-4	TGCGCCAGCATGAGTGGAGGGAAGGGAAATGAAATTCAGTACTTC	CASMSGGKGNEIQYF
.	TRBV5-1	.	TRBJ2-5	TGCGCCAGCAGCTCCTACCTTGAGCGGCCCGGGGAGACCCAGTACTTC	CASSSYLERPGETQYF
.	TRBV19	TRBD1	TRBJ2-7	TGTGCCAGTAGTACCTCTGACAGGGTCTCCTACGAGCAGTACTTC	CASSTSDRVSYEQYF
few	TRBV7-9	TRBD1	TRBJ2-7	TGTGCCAGCAGCTCCCGGCACGGGACAGGGCCCAACGAGCAGTACTTC	CASSSRHGTGPNEQYF
.	TRBV5-1	.	TRBJ1-2	TGCGCCAGCAGCTTGGGATCAGGAGCTAACTATGGCTACACCTTC	CASSLGSGANYGYTF
.	TRBV9	TRBD2	TRBJ2-2	TGTGCCAGCAGCGCGACTAGCGGAGCTTACACCGGGGAGCTGTTTTTT	CASSATSGAYTGELFF
many	TRBV15	TRBD2	TRBJ2-3	TGTGCCACCAGCAGAGCCGGAGTCCCTAGCGGGGACACAGATACGCAGTATTTT	CATSRAGVPSGDTDTQYF
.	TRBV12-3/TRBV12-4	TRBD2	TRBJ2-2	TGTGCCAGCAGTCCAACTAGCGAAAACACCGGGGAGCTGTTTTTT	CASSPTSENTGELFF
few	TRBV9	.	TRBJ1-2	TGTGCCAGCAGCGTAACCGGGGCGGGAGGAGTCTATGGCTACACCTTC	CASSVTGAGGVYGYTF
.	TRBV27	.	TRBJ2-1	TGTGCCAGCAGTCCACAGGGCTGGGGCTCCTACAATGAGCAGTTCTTC	CASSPQGWGSYNEQFF
few	TRBV6-5	.	TRBJ2-6	TGTGCCAGCAGTTACTCGCTCGCCAGGGCCTCTGGGGCCAACGTCCTGACTTTC	CASSYSLARASGANVLTF
few	TRBV5-1	.	TRBJ2-3	TGCGCCAGCAGCTCAGGGGAGGTCACAGATACGCAGTATTTT	CASSSGEVTDTQYF
.	TRBV30	.	TRBJ2-2	TGTGCCTGGAGTGTAGTGGGTCCCGGGGAGCTGTTTTTT	CAWSVVGPGELFF
many	TRBV7-4	TRBD1	TRBJ1-1	TGTGCCAGCAGCTTAGTAATTGGGACAGCGCGCGCTTTCTTT	CASSLVIGTARAFF
.	TRBV4-2	TRBD2	TRBJ2-1	TGTGCCAGCAGCCCCATGACTGGAGCGGGAAATGAGCAGTTCTTC	CASSPMTGAGNEQFF
few	TRBV7-8	TRBD2	TRBJ2-7	TGTGCCAGCAGCTCTCCTGGACTAGCGGAGCAGTACTTC	CASSSPGLAEQYF
.	TRBV7-9	TRBD1	TRBJ1-2	TGTGCCAGCAGCTTCAGGGGGGAGGAAGGCTACACCTTC	CASSFRGEEGYTF
.	TRBV7-9	TRBD1	TRBJ1-2	TGTGCCAGCAGCTTCACAGGGGAAGGGGGCTACACCTTC	CASSFTGEGGYTF
many	TRBV7-9	.	TRBJ2-7	TGTGCCAGCAGAGCGGCGAGCTCCTACGAGCAGTACTTC	CASRAASSYEQYF
.	TRBV15	.	TRBJ1-1	TGTGCCACCAGCAGCGATCCCTTTGGGGGCAGGAACACTGAAGCTTTCTTT	CATSSDPFGGRNTEAFF
many	TRBV10-3	TRBD1	TRBJ2-7	TGTGCCATCTCCGGGACAGGGATTTACGAGCAGTACTTC	CAISGTGIYEQYF
few	TRBV29-1	TRBD2	TRBJ2-1	TGCAGCTACGGGAGGAGGGGCAATGAGCAGTTCTTC	CSYGRRGNEQFF
.	TRBV5-1	TRBD2	TRBJ2-3	TGCGCCAGCAGCTTGATTCGGCAGGGGACCCTAGCGGGGGTATGGACAGATACGCAGTATTTT	CASSLIRQGTLAGVWTDTQYF
many	TRBV12-5	.	TRBJ2-5	TGTGCTAGTGGTTGGAACCAAGAGACCCAGTACTTC	CASGWNQETQYF
.	TRBV7-8	.	TRBJ1-1	TGTGCCAGCAGCTCTAGGGAAGAAGCTTTCTTT	CASSSREEAFF
many	TRBV10-3	TRBD2	TRBJ2-3	TGTGCCACCCTAGCGGGAGACACAGATACGCAGTATTTT	CATLAGDTDTQYF
few	TRBV27	TRBD1	TRBJ2-7	TGTGCCAGCAGTTTGACAGGGCTAGGGTCCTCCTACGAGCAGTACTTC	CASSLTGLGSSYEQYF
few	TRBV5-1	.	TRBJ1-4	TGCGCCAGCAGCCCGGGACAAGTTACCGAAAAACTGTTTTTT	CASSPGQVTEKLFF
.	TRBV5-1	.	TRBJ2-7	TGCGCCAGCAGCTTGATACAGGGCCACGAGCAGTACTTC	CASSLIQGHEQYF
.	TRBV28	.	TRBJ1-2	TGTGCCAGCGCCCAGGGTCTCTCCTCCTATGGCTACACCTTC	CASAQGLSSYGYTF
many	TRBV12-3/TRBV12-4	TRBD2	TRBJ2-2	TGTGCCAGCAAAGACGCTAGCGGGGGCGGCGGGGAGCTGTTTTTT	CASKDASGGGGELFF
.	TRBV30	TRBD2	TRBJ2-1	TGTGCCTGGAGTGCTAGCGGGAGATATGAGCAGTTCTTC	CAWSASGRYEQFF